This T cell receptor beta chain was sequenced in a study of response to subunit inactivated influenza vaccine. As regards this clonotype: Its antigen is currently unknown.

Each CDR3 protein is one row after TCRdb ran MiXCR on the RT-PCR reads. The sample lists around 530,000 distinct CDR3 sequences, about 17% occurring once. CDR3 length: 14 amino acids. Trimming took off 6 bases at V and 5 bases at J, with 19 bases between the two ends. CDR1 DFQATT and CDR2 SNEGSKA come from the germline V gene (reference sequence). Findings and caveats of the study: After each seasonal influenza vaccination, few new T cells are recruited, the authors suggested.

The receptor was derived from a man aged 45 to 75 who received an inactivated influenza vaccine. Source: CD4+ T cells sorted from PBMCs, taken around 25 months after vaccination. V and J are TRBV20-1 and TRBJ1-2; D might be TRBD1 (5 bases). The CDR3 here is CSASPGAYGYGYTF. The CDR3 bases are TGCAGTGCCAGCCCTGGGGCCTATGGATATGGCTACACCTTC.